Below, 27 T cell receptor beta chains from the same sample are listed, as sequenced in a study of T cell responses to AZD1222 COVID-19 vaccine. Clones were sequenced by immunoSEQ multiplex PCR, and TCRdb holds only the in-frame ones, with some missing. The table records over 110,000 clones, roughly 90% of them present only once. Sequenced here: peripheral blood, sampled on day 0 of AZD1222 vaccination. The receptors shown here come from an adult in good health.

The V gene is TRBV19, the J gene TRBJ1-3; D gene uncertain. Germline assignment: CDR1 LNHDA and CDR2 SQIVND (reference sequence). V was trimmed by 6 bases and J by 0 bases, leaving 12 bases between them. This CDR3 spans 15 amino acids. CDR3 DNA sequence: TGTGCCAGTAGCGGTTTACGGCTCTCTGGAAACACCATATATTTT. Its translation: CASSGLRLSGNTIYF.

The chain couples TRBV5-1 to TRBJ2-3; TRBD2 aligns across 7 bases. The CDR3 is made up of 16 amino acids. V lost 4 bases and J lost 0; bases outside the gene matches: 8. Germline assignment: CDR1 SGHRS and CDR2 YFSETQ. For the CDR3, the DNA is TGCGCCAGCAGCACCGGACTAGAAGCTAGCACAGATACGCAGTATTTT. This encodes CASSTGLEASTDTQYF.

Note on this clone: Other DNA sequences within the sample encode an identical CDR3. This chain connects TRBV9 to TRBJ1-1; possibly TRBD1 for D (5 bases). The V end was cut by 3 bases, the J end by 0 bases, with 6 bases between. Per germline, CDR1 SGDLS and CDR2 YYNGEE. This CDR3 has 13 amino acids. CDR3 amino acids: CASSGGVNTEAFF. CDR3 bases: TGTGCCAGCAGCGGAGGGGTGAACACTGAAGCTTTCTTT.

This clone was observed once. This chain connects TRBV4-2 to TRBJ2-3; no clear D gene. The germline CDR1 and CDR2 sequences are LGHNA and YNFKEQ. Trimming pared 5 bases from V and 2 bases from J, leaving 8 bases between. This CDR3 has 13 amino acids. The CDR3 reads CASSSPPTDTQYF. The CDR3 DNA reads as TGTGCCAGCAGCTCCCCCCCCACAGATACGCAGTATTTT.

The CDR3 spells CSAMDRGLGKLFF. Written as DNA, the CDR3 is TGCAGCGCCATGGACAGGGGGTTAGGGAAACTGTTTTTT. V gene TRBV29-1 combines with J gene TRBJ1-4; 10 bases are a match to TRBD1. After removal of 7 bases from V and 11 bases from J, the junction contained 10 bases not matched to a gene. Germline values: CDR1 SQVTM, CDR2 ANQGSEA. The CDR3 contains 13 residues.

Concerning this clone: The same CDR3 is also encoded by other DNA sequences in this sample. CDR3 residues: CASSLGGLNTEAFF. The CDR3 coding sequence is TGTGCCAGCAGTTTAGGGGGGTTGAACACTGAAGCTTTCTTT. The V call is TRBV28, the J call TRBJ1-1; D perhaps matches TRBD1 (5 bases). Germline V CDR1 and CDR2: MDHEN, SYDVKM. The CDR3 is 14 amino acids. Trimming pared 2 bases from V and 0 bases from J, leaving 7 bases between.

The genes are TRBV27 and TRBJ1-2, with D maybe TRBD1 (5 bases). V dropped 3 bases and J dropped 6 bases, with 14 bases sitting between them. In germline, CDR1 is MNHEY, CDR2 SMNVEV (reference sequence). CDR3 size: 14 residues. The CDR3 sequence: CASSFLYAGNGYTF. CDR3 nucleotide sequence: TGTGCCAGCAGTTTTCTTTATGCAGGGAATGGCTACACCTTC.

A single count supports this clone. This rearrangement joins TRBV28 to TRBJ1-2; D ambiguous. Germline V CDR1 and CDR2: MDHEN, SYDVKM. V lost 8 bases, J lost 2 bases, and 18 bases lay in between. This CDR3 is built from 15 residues. The CDR3 spells CASGTLTSSNYGYTF. The CDR3 DNA sequence: TGTGCCAGCGGCACACTAACCTCTTCCAACTATGGCTACACCTTC.

The V gene is TRBV7-2, the J gene TRBJ2-2; 7 nucleotides agree with TRBD1. Germline V gene lookup returns CDR1 SGHTA and CDR2 FQGNSA. This CDR3 comprises 15 residues. Trimming removed 2 bases from V and 6 bases from J; junction bases left unmatched: 6. The chain's CDR3 is CASSLWGQTAGELFF. The CDR3, as DNA: TGTGCCAGCAGCTTATGGGGACAGACGGCCGGGGAGCTGTTTTTT.

This clone occurred once. This chain joins TRBV9 and TRBJ2-7; TRBD2 aligns across 9 bases. V lost 2 bases to trimming and J lost 3 bases; unmatched junction nucleotides: 12. The germline gives CDR1 SGDLS, CDR2 YYNGEE. The CDR3 contains 17 residues. The CDR3 DNA reads as TGTGCCAGCAGCGTGGCCCCGGAGGGTAGCGGGAGCTACGAGCAGTACTTC. As protein: CASSVAPEGSGSYEQYF.

The V gene is TRBV11-1, the J gene TRBJ2-5, with D uncertain. Trimming left V 6 bases short and J 4 bases short, with 12 bases between. The germline gives CDR1 SGHAT, CDR2 FQDESV (reference sequence). This CDR3 comprises 13 residues. The chain's CDR3 is CASSRNKAETQYF. CDR3 coding DNA: TGTGCCAGCAGTCGTAATAAGGCAGAGACCCAGTACTTC.

The rearrangement joins TRBV2 to TRBJ2-1; tentative D call: TRBD2 (7 bases). CDR1 is SNHLY and CDR2 is FYNNEI in the germline V gene. Trimming took off 8 bases at V and 3 bases at J, with 20 bases between the two ends. The CDR3 runs 16 residues. As DNA, the CDR3 is TGTGCCAGCCGTCCCGAGGGGGGGGCCGTCTACAATGAGCAGTTCTTC. The encoded protein is CASRPEGGAVYNEQFF.

Notes on this clone: A junction boundary mismatches the germline segment, possibly from a read error. V is TRBV5-1 and J is TRBJ2-2; TRBD2 matches at 8 bases. CDR1 and CDR2 from the germline V gene are SGHRS and YFSETQ. The CDR3 loop spans 14 amino acids. The CDR3 loop reads CTSSLGAGAGELFF. The DNA for the CDR3 is TGCACCAGCAGCTTGGGAGCGGGAGCCGGGGAGCTGTTTTTT.

This chain connects TRBV2 to TRBJ1-1, with D maybe TRBD1 (6 bases). Per the germline V gene, CDR1 is SNHLY and CDR2 is FYNNEI. The CDR3 totals 13 residues. V lost 4 bases and J 7 bases, leaving 13 bases between the germline ends. CDR3 nucleotide sequence: TGTGCCAGCAGTGTAGCTAGACAGGTTGAAGCTTTCTTT. Translating gives CASSVARQVEAFF.

This clone was seen only a few times. The chain is built from TRBV12-5 and TRBJ2-2; 9 nucleotides agree with TRBD1. V lost 2 bases, J lost 5 bases, and 3 bases stayed unmatched. CDR1 and CDR2 from the germline V gene are LGHNT and FRNRAP. CDR3 length: 15 residues. The CDR3, as DNA: TGTGCTAGTGGTTTGCAGACAGGGGGGACCGGGGAGCTGTTTTTT. This gives the protein CASGLQTGGTGELFF. Complete variable domain (other parts from reference TRBV12-5 and TRBJ2-2): DARVTQTPRHKVTEMGQEVTMRCQPILGHNTVFWYRQTMMQGLELLAYFRNRAPLDDSGMPKDRFSAEMPDATLATLKIQPSEPRDSAVYFCASGLQTGGTGELFFGEGSRLTVL.

This chain uses TRBV19 with TRBJ1-5, with D hard to call. V was pared by 3 bases and J by 2 bases, with 5 bases between. The CDR3 consists of 13 residues. The germline V gene encodes CDR1 LNHDA and CDR2 SQIVND (reference sequence). The CDR3 protein is CASSIGGNQPQHF. The CDR3, as DNA: TGTGCCAGTAGTATTGGTGGCAATCAGCCCCAGCATTTT.

The V gene is TRBV29-1, the J gene TRBJ1-2, with TRBD1 as a possible D gene (5 bases). Germline V gene sequence: CDR1 SQVTM, CDR2 ANQGSEA. The CDR3 has 15 amino acids. Between the trimmed V and J ends, which lost 3 bases and 0 bases, there was a span of 14 bases. This CDR3 is CSVEAVQGSNYGYTF. As DNA, the CDR3 is TGCAGCGTTGAGGCGGTGCAGGGATCTAACTATGGCTACACCTTC.

The rearrangement uses TRBV11-2 and TRBJ2-5; D tentatively reads TRBD1 or TRBD2 (5 bases each). From germline, CDR1 is SGHAT and CDR2 FQNNGV. The CDR3 sequence is 14 residues long. Trimming took off 6 bases at V and 2 bases at J, with 13 bases between the two ends. The CDR3 coding sequence is TGTGCCAGCAGTAGGACTGACAGTCAAGAGACCCAGTACTTC. The encoded protein is CASSRTDSQETQYF.

The chain employs TRBV7-9 and TRBJ2-4; weak D call: TRBD1 (5 bases). CDR3 length equals 16 residues. Trimming shortened V by 8 bases and J by 3 bases, and 20 bases separated the two germline ends. CDR1 and CDR2 (germline): SEHNR, FQNEAQ (reference sequence). The CDR3 is CASGQVGWGNKNIQYF. CDR3 bases: TGTGCCAGCGGACAAGTAGGATGGGGTAACAAAAACATTCAGTACTTC.

This chain connects TRBV4-3 to TRBJ2-5, with D possibly TRBD2 on 5 matching bases. The CDR3 runs 16 residues. In germline, CDR1 is LGHNA, CDR2 YSLEER. V lost 8 bases, J lost 5 bases, and 24 bases lay in between. The CDR3, as DNA: TGCGCCAGCCCAGCGGACCCCGAATGCCCTTGGGAGACCCAGTACTTC. Translated: CASPADPECPWETQYF.

The V and J genes are TRBV11-2 and TRBJ1-5, with 7 nucleotides matching TRBD1. The V and J ends lost 5 bases and 7 bases, in that order; junction bases with no gene match: 5. The germline CDR1 and CDR2 sequences are SGHAT and FQNNGV. This CDR3 has 13 residues. The CDR3 sequence is CASSQGVGQPQHF. CDR3 sequence (DNA): TGTGCCAGCAGCCAGGGGGTAGGCCAGCCCCAGCATTTT.

The chain has TRBV19 and TRBJ1-4; D might be TRBD1 (5 bases). The V gene lost 9 bases and the J gene lost 2 bases, with 16 bases spanning the gap. This CDR3 has 15 residues. Germline lookup yields CDR1 LNHDA and CDR2 SQIVND (reference sequence). CDR3: CASSRVLRTNEKLFF. The CDR3 nucleotides read TGTGCCAGCAGCAGGGTTTTACGGACTAATGAAAAACTGTTTTTT.

Written as DNA, the CDR3 is TGTGCCAGCAGTGGTGGGGGGGCAGCTTTCTTT. The encoded protein is CASSGGGAAFF. The chain uses TRBV2 and TRBJ1-1; tentative D call: TRBD1 (6 bases). Trimming shortened V by 4 bases and J by 10 bases, and 10 bases separated the two germline ends. This CDR3 is built from 11 residues. Germline loops: CDR1 SNHLY, CDR2 FYNNEI.

The chain uses TRBV28 and TRBJ2-3; D is perhaps TRBD2 (5 bases). Per germline, CDR1 MDHEN and CDR2 SYDVKM. There are 12 residues in the CDR3. V lost 2 bases to trimming and J lost 10 bases, with 10 bases between them. This chain's CDR3 is CASSLDSVSQYF. The DNA of the CDR3 is TGTGCCAGCAGTTTAGATAGCGTATCGCAGTATTTT.

The genes are TRBV24-1 and TRBJ2-3, with 7 bases aligning to TRBD1. CDR3 length equals 16 residues. Per germline, CDR1 KGHDR and CDR2 SFDVKD. V was clipped by 3 bases and J by 3 bases; unmatched bases: 8. CDR3 in amino acids: CATSDQRRTGTDTQYF. The CDR3 DNA reads TGTGCCACCAGTGATCAGAGAAGGACAGGTACAGATACGCAGTATTTT.

The chain has TRBV6-6 and TRBJ2-3; 8 bases are shared with TRBD1. The CDR3 length is 14 residues. V was pared by 5 bases and J by 3 bases, with 4 bases of the junction left unmatched. Germline CDR1 is MNHNY and CDR2 is SVGAGI (reference sequence). The CDR3 here is CASSRQGRTDTQYF. The DNA for the CDR3 is TGTGCCAGCAGTCGACAGGGGCGAACAGATACGCAGTATTTT.

The chain links TRBV6-4 to TRBJ1-5; D unresolved. The V gene lost 4 bases and the J gene lost 6 bases, with 13 bases spanning the gap. The CDR3 is made up of 14 amino acids. Germline V CDR1 and CDR2: MRHNA, SNTAGT. CDR3 sequence reads: CASSVESSVQPQHF. In nucleotides, the CDR3 is TGTGCCAGCAGTGTGGAATCTTCGGTTCAGCCCCAGCATTTT.